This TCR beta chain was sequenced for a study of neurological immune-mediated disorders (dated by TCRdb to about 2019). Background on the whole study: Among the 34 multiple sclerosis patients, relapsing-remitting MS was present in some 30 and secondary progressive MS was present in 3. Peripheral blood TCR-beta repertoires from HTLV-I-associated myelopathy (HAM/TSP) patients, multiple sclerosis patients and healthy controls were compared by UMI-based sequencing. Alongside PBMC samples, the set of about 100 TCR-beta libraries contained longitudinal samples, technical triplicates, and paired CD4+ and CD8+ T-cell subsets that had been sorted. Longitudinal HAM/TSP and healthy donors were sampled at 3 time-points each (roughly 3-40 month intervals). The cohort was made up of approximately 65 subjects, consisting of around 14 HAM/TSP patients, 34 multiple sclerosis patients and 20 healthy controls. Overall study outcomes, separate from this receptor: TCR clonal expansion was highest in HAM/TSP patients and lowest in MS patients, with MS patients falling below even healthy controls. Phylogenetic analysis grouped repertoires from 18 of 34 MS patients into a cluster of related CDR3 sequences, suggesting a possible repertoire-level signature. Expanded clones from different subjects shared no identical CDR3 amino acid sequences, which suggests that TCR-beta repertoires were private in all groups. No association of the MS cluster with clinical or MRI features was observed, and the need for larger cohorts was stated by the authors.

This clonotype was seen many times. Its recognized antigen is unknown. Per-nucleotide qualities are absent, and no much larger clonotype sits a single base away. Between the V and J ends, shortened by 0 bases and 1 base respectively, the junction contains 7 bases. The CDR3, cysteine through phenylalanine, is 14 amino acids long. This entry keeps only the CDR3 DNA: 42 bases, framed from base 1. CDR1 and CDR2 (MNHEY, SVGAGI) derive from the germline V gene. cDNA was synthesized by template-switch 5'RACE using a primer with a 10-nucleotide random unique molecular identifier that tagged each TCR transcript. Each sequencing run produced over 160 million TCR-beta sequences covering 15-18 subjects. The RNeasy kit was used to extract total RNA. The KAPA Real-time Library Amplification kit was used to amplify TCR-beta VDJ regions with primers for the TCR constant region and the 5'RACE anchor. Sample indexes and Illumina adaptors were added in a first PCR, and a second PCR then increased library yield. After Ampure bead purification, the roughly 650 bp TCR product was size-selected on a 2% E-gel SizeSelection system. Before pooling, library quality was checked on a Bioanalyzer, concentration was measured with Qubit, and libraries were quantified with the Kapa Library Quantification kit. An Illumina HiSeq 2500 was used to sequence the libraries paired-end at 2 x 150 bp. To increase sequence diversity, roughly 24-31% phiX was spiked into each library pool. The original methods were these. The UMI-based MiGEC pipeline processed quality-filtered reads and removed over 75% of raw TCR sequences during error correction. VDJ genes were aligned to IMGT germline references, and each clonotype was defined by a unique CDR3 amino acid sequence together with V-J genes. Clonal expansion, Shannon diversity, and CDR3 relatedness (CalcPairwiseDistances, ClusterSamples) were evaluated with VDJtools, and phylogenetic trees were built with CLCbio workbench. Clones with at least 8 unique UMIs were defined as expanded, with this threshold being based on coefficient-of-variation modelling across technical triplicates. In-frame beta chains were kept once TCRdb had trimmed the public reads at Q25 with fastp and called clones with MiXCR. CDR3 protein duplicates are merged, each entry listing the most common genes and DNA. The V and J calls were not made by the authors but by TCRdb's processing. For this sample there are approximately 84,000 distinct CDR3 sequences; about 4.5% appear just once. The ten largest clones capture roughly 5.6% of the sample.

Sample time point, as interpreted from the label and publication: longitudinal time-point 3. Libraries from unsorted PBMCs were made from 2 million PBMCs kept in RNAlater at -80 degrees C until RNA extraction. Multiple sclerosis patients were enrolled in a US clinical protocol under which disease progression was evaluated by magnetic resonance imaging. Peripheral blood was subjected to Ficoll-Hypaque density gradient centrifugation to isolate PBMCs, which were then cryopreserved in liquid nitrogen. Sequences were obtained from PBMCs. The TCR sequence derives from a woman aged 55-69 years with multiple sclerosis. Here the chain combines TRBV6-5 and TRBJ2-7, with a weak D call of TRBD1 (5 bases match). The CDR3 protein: CASSYSQGSYEQYF. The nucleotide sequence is TGTGCCAGCAGTTACTCCCAGGGTTCCTACGAGCAGTACTTC.